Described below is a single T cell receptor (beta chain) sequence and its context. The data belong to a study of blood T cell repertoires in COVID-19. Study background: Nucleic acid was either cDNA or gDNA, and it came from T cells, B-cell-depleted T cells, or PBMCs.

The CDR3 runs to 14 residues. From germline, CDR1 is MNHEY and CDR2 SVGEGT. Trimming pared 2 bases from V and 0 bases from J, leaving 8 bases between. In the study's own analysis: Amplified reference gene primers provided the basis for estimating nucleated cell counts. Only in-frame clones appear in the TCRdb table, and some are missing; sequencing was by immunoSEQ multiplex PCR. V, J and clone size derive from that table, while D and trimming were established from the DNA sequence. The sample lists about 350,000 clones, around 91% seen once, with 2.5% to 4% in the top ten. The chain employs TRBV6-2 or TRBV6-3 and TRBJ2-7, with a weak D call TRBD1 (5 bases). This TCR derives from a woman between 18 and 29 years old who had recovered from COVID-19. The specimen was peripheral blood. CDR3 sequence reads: CASSYGAASYEQYV. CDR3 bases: TGTGCCAGCAGTTACGGGGCAGCCTCCTACGAGCAGTACGTC.